These 15 T cell receptor beta chains share one sample of origin, sequenced in a study of T-cell memory formation after mild COVID-19. Using its own MiXCR run on the 5' RACE reads, TCRdb lists one record per CDR3 protein. The data contain 470,000 or so distinct CDR3 sequences, 25% of them singletons. The sample taken for sequencing was PBMCs or a T cell subset sorted from them (not recorded which). The source of these receptors is an adult woman who had mild COVID-19 (a few samples of this study predate the infection). Cell type and time point are not known.

This clonotype came up many times. The chain uses TRBV7-2 and TRBJ1-5, with D tentatively TRBD1 (5 bases). V was trimmed by 3 bases and J by 7 bases, leaving 10 bases between them. CDR1 is SGHTA, CDR2 FQGNSA, per germline. CDR3 length equals 13 residues. CDR3 residues: CASSFTGGQPQHF. For the CDR3, the DNA is TGTGCCAGCAGCTTTACAGGAGGGCAGCCCCAGCATTTT.

V is TRBV20-1 and J is TRBJ2-3; D is uncertain. The ends were cut back, 3 bases at V and 5 bases at J, with 12 bases in the middle. Germline lookup yields CDR1 DFQATT and CDR2 SNEGSKA (reference sequence). CDR3 length: 13 amino acids. The CDR3 DNA reads TGCAGTGCTAGGTCAGATGTTGGAGATACGCAGTATTTT. Its protein product is CSARSDVGDTQYF.

This clonotype came up a few times. V gene TRBV20-1 combines with J gene TRBJ2-5; weak D call: TRBD1 (5 bases). Trimming took off 6 bases at V and 3 bases at J, with 17 bases between the two ends. The CDR3 runs 14 residues. In germline, CDR1 is DFQATT, CDR2 SNEGSKA (reference sequence). In nucleotides, the CDR3 is TGCAGTGCCTCAACATACAGGACCGAAGAGACCCAGTACTTC. Protein product: CSASTYRTEETQYF.

The table lists this clonotype with a few counts. The genes are TRBV7-8 and TRBJ2-1; 8 positions agree with TRBD1. CDR1 is SGHVS, CDR2 FQNEAQ, per germline. The CDR3 spans 12 residues. V dropped 5 bases and J dropped 7; count of bases not matched to a gene: 1. CDR3 coding DNA: TGTGCCAGCAGCCGGGACAGGAATGAGCAGTTCTTC. Translation: CASSRDRNEQFF.

V and J are TRBV10-3 and TRBJ1-5, with D tentatively TRBD1 (5 bases). The length of the CDR3 is 15 residues. Trimming removed 3 bases at V and 0 bases at J, with 9 bases between. Germline CDR1 is ENHRY and CDR2 is SYGVKD. CDR3 sequence (DNA): TGTGCCATCAGTGACTCAGGGTCTAGCAATCAGCCCCAGCATTTT. This codes for CAISDSGSSNQPQHF.

The chain employs TRBV4-1 and TRBJ2-3, with TRBD2 matching over 9 bases. The CDR3 is 18 residues long. Per the germline V gene, CDR1 is MGHRA and CDR2 is YSYEKL. The V and J ends lost 0 bases and 6 bases, in that order; junction bases with no gene match: 13. The CDR3 sequence is CASSQDMVGGGARDTQYF. The CDR3 DNA reads as TGCGCCAGCAGCCAAGATATGGTTGGCGGGGGGGCGAGGGATACGCAGTATTTT.

Concerning this clonotype itself: An end of the junction differs from the germline gene, which may be a read error. This chain uses TRBV12-3 or TRBV12-4 with TRBJ2-4; TRBD1 aligns across 10 bases. CDR3 length equals 11 residues. This CDR3 is CASSLRDRGVF. The CDR3, as DNA: TGTGCCAGCAGTTTACGGGACAGGGGAGTATTC.

In this sample, this clonotype turned up a few times. The V and J genes are TRBV6-5 and TRBJ1-6; D is possibly TRBD1 (6 bases). Deletions cut 4 bases from V and 7 bases from J, with 14 bases between. The germline CDR1 and CDR2 sequences are MNHEY and SVGAGI. This CDR3 region has 15 residues. The CDR3 DNA sequence: TGTGCCAGCAGTTCTTCCGGGACATTAAATTCACCCCTCCACTTT. Its protein is CASSSSGTLNSPLHF.

This clonotype has a handful of counts. The chain carries TRBV7-9 and TRBJ2-1, with 9 bases lining up with TRBD1. The V segment lost 2 bases and the J segment 9 bases; nucleotides outside the gene matches: 8. This CDR3 has 15 amino acids. CDR1 is SEHNR, CDR2 FQNEAQ, per germline (reference sequence). The DNA of the CDR3 is TGTGCCAGCAGCTTAACCTACAGGGGGCTCAGTGAGCAGTTCTTC. It translates to CASSLTYRGLSEQFF. Combining the CDR3 with reference TRBV7-9 and TRBJ2-1 gives the whole variable domain DTGVSQNPRHKITKRGQNVTFRCDPISEHNRLYWYRQTLGQGPEFLTYFQNEAQLEKSRLLSDRFSAERPKGSFSTLEIQRTEQGDSAMYLCASSLTYRGLSEQFFGPGTRLTVL.

In its sample, this clonotype was seen a few times. CDR3 loop: CSVTGGAYNEQFF. The DNA of the CDR3 is TGCAGCGTTACAGGGGGGGCCTACAATGAGCAGTTCTTC. The V call is TRBV29-1, the J call TRBJ2-1; D perhaps matches TRBD1 (8 bases). The CDR3 runs to 13 residues. Germline lookup yields CDR1 SQVTM and CDR2 ANQGSEA. With 5 bases removed from V and 2 bases from J, the gap between germline ends came to 10 bases.

This chain joins TRBV18 and TRBJ1-1, with TRBD1 matching over 9 bases. J gave up 1 base and V 6 bases, and 6 bases lay outside the gene matches. The CDR3 is made up of 15 amino acids. The germline CDR1 and CDR2 sequences are KGHSH and LQKENI. The CDR3 here is CASSFNRGQNTEAFF. In nucleotides, the CDR3 is TGTGCCAGCTCCTTCAACAGGGGGCAGAACACTGAAGCTTTCTTT.

The CDR3 DNA sequence: TGTGCCAGCACCTTCGGGACAGCCGTCTACGAGCAGTACTTC. Protein: CASTFGTAVYEQYF. The chain is built from TRBV12-3 or TRBV12-4 and TRBJ2-7; 7 positions match TRBD1. V dropped 7 bases and J dropped 3; count of bases not matched to a gene: 9. CDR3 length: 14 residues.

The sample holds a few counts of this clonotype. This rearrangement joins TRBV4-1 to TRBJ2-1; TRBD2 agrees at 10 bases. The germline CDR1 and CDR2 sequences are MGHRA and YSYEKL. The CDR3 is 16 amino acids. V trimming: 0 bases; J trimming: 7 bases; junction bases outside the gene matches: 6. The CDR3 is CASSQDWGLAFNEQFF. CDR3 DNA sequence: TGCGCCAGCAGCCAAGATTGGGGACTAGCGTTTAATGAGCAGTTCTTC.

The rearrangement links TRBV7-8 to TRBJ2-7; a possible D gene is TRBD1 (6 bases). The CDR3 runs to 13 residues. V lost 5 bases and J 6 bases, leaving 14 bases between the germline ends. From germline, CDR1 is SGHVS and CDR2 FQNEAQ. CDR3 nucleotide sequence: TGTGCCAGCAGCGCGAACAGGGATCGCGAGCAGTACTTC. It is translated as CASSANRDREQYF.

The chain is built from TRBV5-1 and TRBJ2-2; D uncertain. With 0 bases removed from V and 6 bases from J, the gap between germline ends came to 15 bases. The CDR3 sequence is 16 residues long. Germline CDR1 reads SGHRS; CDR2 reads YFSETQ. The CDR3 sequence: CASSLGVTSDPGELFF. As DNA, the CDR3 is TGCGCCAGCAGCTTGGGGGTAACCTCGGACCCCGGGGAGCTGTTTTTT.